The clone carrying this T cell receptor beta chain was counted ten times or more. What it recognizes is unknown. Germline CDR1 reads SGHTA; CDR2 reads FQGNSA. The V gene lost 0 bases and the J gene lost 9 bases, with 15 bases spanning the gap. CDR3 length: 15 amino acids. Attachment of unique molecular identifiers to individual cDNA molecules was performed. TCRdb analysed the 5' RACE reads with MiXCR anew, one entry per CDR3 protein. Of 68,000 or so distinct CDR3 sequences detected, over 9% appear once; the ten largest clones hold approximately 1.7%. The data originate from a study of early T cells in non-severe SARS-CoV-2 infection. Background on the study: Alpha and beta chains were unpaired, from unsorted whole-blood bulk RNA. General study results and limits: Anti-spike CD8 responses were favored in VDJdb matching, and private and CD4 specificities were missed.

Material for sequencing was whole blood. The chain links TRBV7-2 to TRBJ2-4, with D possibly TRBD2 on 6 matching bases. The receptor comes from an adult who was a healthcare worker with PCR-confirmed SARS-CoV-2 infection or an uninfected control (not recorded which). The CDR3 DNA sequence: TGTGCCAGCAGCTTAGCACAAGGAGGGCTGGGCATTCAGTACTTC. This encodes CASSLAQGGLGIQYF.